The clone carrying this T cell receptor beta chain was recorded many times. The read halts 3 residues ahead of the CDR3 end, with the missing end drawn from the germline J gene. J was trimmed by 6 bases and V by 4 bases; bases with no gene match: 8. This CDR3 spans 16 amino acids. Germline loops: CDR1 MNHNS, CDR2 SASEGT. Assay: immunoSEQ multiplex PCR; the TCRdb copy retains only in-frame clones and omits some. The sample has tens of thousands of clones, none seen only once; the top ten hold around 3%. The source of the sample is a study of T cell clonality in common variable immunodeficiency. Most patients and controls had Caucasian heritage.

The TCR comes from a person aged 18 to 69 in good health. The source material was peripheral blood mononuclear cells. The chain couples TRBV6-1 to TRBJ2-1; 11 nucleotides agree with TRBD2. The DNA read from the CDR3 is TGTGCCAGCAGTGGGTATAGCGGGAGGGCCTTCAATGAG. It is translated as CASSGYSGRAFNE. In full, the CDR3 is CASSGYSGRAFNEQFF.